This is a list of T cell receptor beta chains from one sample in a study of blood T cell repertoires in COVID-19. The protocol was immunoSEQ multiplex PCR, while the TCRdb copy is restricted to in-frame clones and leaves out a portion. The top ten hold about 5% of the sample, which has about 280,000 clones, roughly 80% seen once. The sample consisted of PBMCs or T cells enriched from blood (not recorded which). Receptors were obtained from a man aged 40-55 years who had been exposed to COVID-19. The CDR3 runs from the conserved cysteine through the conserved F or W. A D gene is named only where the DNA matches it firmly. Clone size is given for some rows only: seen once, a few or many times, or a class if the clone is expanded.

>NA|17|NA|TRBJ1-6|TRBV19
CASSFTGFYSYNSPLHF
TGTGCCAGTAGTTTCACAGGGTTTTACTCCTATAATTCACCCCTCCACTTT
>NA|11|NA|TRBJ2-7|TRBV30
CAWNPGNVQYF
TGTGCCTGGAATCCAGGGAATGTGCAGTACTTC
>NA|16|once|TRBJ1-1|TRBV7-9
CASSLDPGFFDTEAFF
TGTGCCAGCAGCTTAGATCCGGGTTTCTTTGACACTGAAGCTTTCTTT
>TRBD1|15|NA|TRBJ1-1|TRBV24-1
CATSDSTGLGTEAFF
TGTGCCACCAGTGATTCGACAGGGCTGGGGACTGAAGCTTTCTTT
>NA|14|NA|TRBJ2-7|TRBV19
CASTELDKPYEQYF
TGTGCCAGTACCGAACTGGACAAACCCTACGAGCAGTACTTC
>NA|13|NA|TRBJ1-5|TRBV5-1
CASRADFRQPQHF
TGCGCCAGCAGGGCGGACTTCCGTCAGCCCCAGCATTTT
>TRBD2|17|NA|TRBJ2-3|TRBV19
CASNGGTSGRSTDTQYF
TGTGCCAGTAACGGGGGGACTAGCGGGAGGAGCACAGATACGCAGTATTTT
>NA|15|NA|TRBJ2-7|TRBV9
CASSAGEVKSYEQYF
TGTGCCAGCAGCGCCGGGGAGGTTAAGAGCTACGAGCAGTACTTC
>TRBD2|15|NA|TRBJ2-1|TRBV9
CASSRGDSSYNEQFF
TGTGCCAGCAGCCGGGGGGATAGCTCCTACAATGAGCAGTTCTTC
>NA|13|NA|TRBJ2-2|TRBV9
CASSVNPTGELFF
TGTGCCAGCAGCGTAAATCCTACCGGGGAGCTGTTTTTT